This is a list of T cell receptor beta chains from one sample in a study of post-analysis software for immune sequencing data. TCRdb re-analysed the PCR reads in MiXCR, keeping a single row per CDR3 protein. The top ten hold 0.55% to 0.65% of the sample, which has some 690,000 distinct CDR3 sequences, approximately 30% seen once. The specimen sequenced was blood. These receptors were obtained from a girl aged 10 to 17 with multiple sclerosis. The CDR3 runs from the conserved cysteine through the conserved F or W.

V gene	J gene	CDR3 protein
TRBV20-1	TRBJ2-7	CSAGEQYF
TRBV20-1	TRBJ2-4	CSARDQGAKNIQYF
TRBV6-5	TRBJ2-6	CASSLQGVSGANVLTF
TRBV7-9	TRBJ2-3	CASSDRAPDTQYF
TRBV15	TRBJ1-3	CATSRHTSGGFGSTIYF
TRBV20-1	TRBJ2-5	CSAEDTIAETQYF
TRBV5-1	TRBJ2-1	CASSLDGIGEQFF
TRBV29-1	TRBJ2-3	CSVGVGLDTDTQYF
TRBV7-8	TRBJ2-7	CASSLARRVAGEQYF
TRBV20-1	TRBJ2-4	CSARRRLPRLAKNIQYF
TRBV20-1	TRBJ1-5	CSARDWGQGKQAQHF
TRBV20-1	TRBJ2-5	CSAEPGTGKETQYF
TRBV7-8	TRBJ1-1	CASSFHRAEAFF
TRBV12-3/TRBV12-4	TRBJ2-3	CASSSPQRGDTQYF
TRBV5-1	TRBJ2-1	CASSEGTGRNEQFF
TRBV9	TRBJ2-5	CASSDGRLGETQYF
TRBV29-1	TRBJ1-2	CSVEQGMNGYTF
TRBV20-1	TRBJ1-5	CSATWDTNQPQHF
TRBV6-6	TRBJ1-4	CASSYLKRGSEKLFF
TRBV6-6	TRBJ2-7	CASSHNTPPYEQYF
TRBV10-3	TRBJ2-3	CAISDSASGRRADTQYF
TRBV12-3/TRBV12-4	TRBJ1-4	CASSYQIEKLFF
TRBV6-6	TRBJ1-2	CASSYGGQSYGYTF
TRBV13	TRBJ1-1	CASSFRGPAAAFF
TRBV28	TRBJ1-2	CASSLPTRAANYGYTF
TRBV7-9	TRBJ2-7	CASSPVAIFYEQYF
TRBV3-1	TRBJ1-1	CASSQVHTLNTEAFF
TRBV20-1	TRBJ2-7	CSASNEGVEQYF
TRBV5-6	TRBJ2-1	CASSPGWGSYNEQFF
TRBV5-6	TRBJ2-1	CASSLFGERFSYNEQFF
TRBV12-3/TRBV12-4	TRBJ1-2	CASSLRTVGGYGYTF
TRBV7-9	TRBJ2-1	CASSFGGGAHNEQFF
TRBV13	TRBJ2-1	CASSLNYQTGNEQFF
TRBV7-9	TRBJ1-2	CASSPTQGAGGYGYTF
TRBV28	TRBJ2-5	CASSYSLVGTYQETQYF
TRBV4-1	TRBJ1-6	CASSQGDGTGASWGSYNSPLHF
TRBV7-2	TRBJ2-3	CASSLRGLRGGTQYF
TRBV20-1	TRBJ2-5	CSARKAQGETQYF
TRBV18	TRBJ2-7	CASSPRLAGGSSYEQYF
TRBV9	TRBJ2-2	CASSADLTTGELFF
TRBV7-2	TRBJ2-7	CASSPLAGVGSEQYF
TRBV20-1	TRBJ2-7	CSADTSGSYEQYF
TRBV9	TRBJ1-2	CASSPSIAGQGVYGYTF
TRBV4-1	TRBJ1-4	CASSQGGQRDEKLFF